The T cell receptor (beta chain) under discussion was sequenced for a study of blood T cell repertoires in COVID-19. Background on the study: Donors in the United States, Italy and Spain gave samples during acute or convalescent COVID-19. From T cells, B-cell-depleted T cells, or PBMCs came the material, which was cDNA or gDNA.

In the authors' workflow: Reference gene primer amplification gave nucleated cell count estimates. Some clones are missing from TCRdb's copy, which holds only in-frame ones; the method was immunoSEQ multiplex PCR. V and J calls plus clone size are reproduced from that table; the DNA served to infer D and trimming. This table has roughly 48,000 clones, 80% to 85% appearing once. The CDR3 covers 14 residues. The V gene lost 7 bases and the J gene lost 0 bases, with 7 bases spanning the gap. Germline-derived CDR1 and CDR2 are LGHNA and YNFKEQ. The rearrangement uses TRBV4-2 and TRBJ2-6; D unclear. The sample comprised peripheral blood. This receptor was identified in a man in his 70s with acute or convalescent COVID-19. As DNA, the CDR3 is TGTGCCAGCATGAGCTACTCTGGGGCCAACGTCCTGACTTTC. Residues: CASMSYSGANVLTF.